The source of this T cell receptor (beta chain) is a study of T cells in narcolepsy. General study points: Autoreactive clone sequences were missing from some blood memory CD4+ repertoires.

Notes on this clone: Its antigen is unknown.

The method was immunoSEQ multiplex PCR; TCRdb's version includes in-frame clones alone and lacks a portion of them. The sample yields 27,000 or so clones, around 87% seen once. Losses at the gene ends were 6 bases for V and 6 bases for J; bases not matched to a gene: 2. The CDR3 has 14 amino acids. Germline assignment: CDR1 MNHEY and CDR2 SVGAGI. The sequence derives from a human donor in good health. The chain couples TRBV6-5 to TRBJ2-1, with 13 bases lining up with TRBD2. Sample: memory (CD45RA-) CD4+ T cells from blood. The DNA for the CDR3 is TGTGCCAGCAGGCGGACTAGCGGGGGCAATGAGCAGTTCTTC. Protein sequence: CASRRTSGGNEQFF.